This T cell receptor (beta chain) originates from a study of glioma-infiltrating T cells after dendritic cell vaccination. Whole-study context: Autologous tumor lysate-pulsed dendritic cell vaccination was given between the early 2000s and the early 2010s.

With respect to this clone: Its specificity is unknown.

The table came from immunoSEQ multiplex PCR; TCRdb's copy has only in-frame clones and leaves some out. The sample holds fewer than 75,000 clones, 85% to 90% seen once. The study, taken as a whole, reports: No direct clonality-survival link was found; a diverse polyclonal response may matter.

From germline, CDR1 is SGHTA and CDR2 FQGNSA. This CDR3 has 15 residues. With V trimmed by 0 bases and J by 8 bases, 5 bases remained unmatched. As to time point: after dendritic cell vaccination, including at tumor progression/relapse. Selection required adequate fresh-frozen tumor tissue plus more than two years' survival data. This chain uses TRBV7-2 with TRBJ2-1, with 9 bases that match TRBD2. The sequence was collected from a human donor with glioblastoma. The sequencing used blood, collected after dendritic cell vaccination. The CDR3 region is CASSLASGGIYEQFF. The CDR3 coding sequence is TGTGCCAGCAGCTTAGCTAGCGGGGGAATCTATGAGCAGTTCTTC.